The rows below give T cell receptor beta chains drawn from one sample of a study of early T cells in non-severe SARS-CoV-2 infection. TCRdb ran MiXCR on the 5' RACE reads and lists one entry per CDR3 protein. This table holds about 92,000 distinct CDR3 sequences, about 15% found once. The sample comprised whole blood. All receptors derive from an adult who was a healthcare worker with PCR-confirmed SARS-CoV-2 infection or an uninfected control (not recorded which). Both conserved end residues are part of each CDR3. The D gene is left open where the match is weak.

j_call,v_call,d_call,cdr3_length,cdr3_aa
TRBJ2-7,TRBV11-1,TRBD2,15,CASSFPSAGGLEQYF
TRBJ1-1,TRBV23-1,NA,16,CASSHRALFLNTEAFF
TRBJ2-7,TRBV29-1,NA,12,CSVTDGTYEQYF
TRBJ2-1,TRBV12-5,NA,13,CASGYTVYNEQFF
TRBJ1-2,TRBV30,NA,13,CAWNLMGAYGYTF
TRBJ1-1,TRBV10-1,TRBD1,13,CASGTGQSGEAFF
TRBJ2-3,TRBV13,NA,11,CASSQEDTQYF
TRBJ1-2,TRBV6-2/TRBV6-3,NA,13,CASATGSPYGYTF
TRBJ2-7,TRBV5-1,TRBD1,14,CASSQDRGDDEQYF
TRBJ2-3,TRBV5-1,NA,15,CASSLSQSNPDTQYF
TRBJ1-5,TRBV2,NA,12,CASKAGVQPQHF
TRBJ2-7,TRBV15,TRBD2,18,CVTSRDWTSGGDGYEQYF
TRBJ2-1,TRBV6-5,NA,13,CASSRSGGNEQFF
TRBJ2-4,TRBV4-2,NA,16,CASSQDKASPKNIQYF
TRBJ2-5,TRBV7-9,NA,13,CAGSRPGEETQYF
TRBJ1-2,TRBV7-9,NA,15,CASSLRQGIHYGYTF
TRBJ2-3,TRBV29-1,NA,14,CSVLGLGVEDTQYF
TRBJ1-1,TRBV5-1,NA,13,CASSLTGYTEAFF
TRBJ2-7,TRBV11-2,NA,17,CASSFFPEGGMPYEQYF
TRBJ1-4,TRBV20-1,NA,16,CSARGSSGPTNEKLFF